Listed here is a single TCR beta chain. What it recognizes is unknown. The sample belongs to a study of T cells in localized non-small cell lung cancer. Whole-study findings and limits: Peak T cell clonality was found in uninvolved adjacent lung, exceeding tumor.

Trimming cost V 2 bases and J 4 bases, with 9 bases left between them. CDR3 length: 13 amino acids. Germline-derived CDR1 and CDR2 are SGHNT and YYREEE (reference sequence). Data came from immunoSEQ multiplex PCR; TCRdb stores just in-frame clones and leaves some out. The data contain around 50,000 clones, roughly nine tenths of them singletons. The TCR originated in a man between 40 and 69 years old with stage II lung adenocarcinoma. The chain combines TRBV5-4 with TRBJ1-2; the D is unclear. The sequenced sample was PBMCs, obtained before any cancer treatment. CDR3 loop: CASSFRGSYGYTF. As DNA, the CDR3 is TGTGCCAGCAGCTTCAGAGGCTCCTATGGCTACACCTTC.